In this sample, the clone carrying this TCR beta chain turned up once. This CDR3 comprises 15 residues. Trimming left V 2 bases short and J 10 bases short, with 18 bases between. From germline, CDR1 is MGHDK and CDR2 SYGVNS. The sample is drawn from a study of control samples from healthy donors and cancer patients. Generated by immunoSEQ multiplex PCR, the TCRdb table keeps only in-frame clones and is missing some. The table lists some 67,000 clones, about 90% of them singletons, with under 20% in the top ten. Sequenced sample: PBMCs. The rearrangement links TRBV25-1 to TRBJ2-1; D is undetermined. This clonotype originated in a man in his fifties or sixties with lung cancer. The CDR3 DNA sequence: TGTGCCAGCAGTGAAAAGGTGGCCAAACCGCGGGAGCAGTTCTTC. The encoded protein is CASSEKVAKPREQFF.